The 7 T cell receptor beta chains below were found in one sample sequenced in a study of regulatory T cells in long-lasting Graves disease. In building TCR beta libraries, iRepertoire HTBI primers were used together with Arm-PCR of CDR3 regions. TCRdb redid the calling of the multiplex PCR reads with MiXCR, one entry per CDR3 protein. The table records under 500,000 distinct CDR3 sequences, roughly 15% of them present only once. Indicated time point: newly diagnosed GD, antithyroid drugs for less than 3 months. Extracted RNA from PBMCs served as the source of the TCR library. The data were also submitted as part of a second study, on T cells in Graves' hyperthyroidism and ophthalmopathy.

Here the sequenced sample was peripheral blood mononuclear cells (PBMCs), taken at new diagnosis, from a patient treated with antithyroid drugs. The receptors were sampled from a woman aged 25 to 45 with Graves disease.

This clonotype was picked up many times. This chain connects TRBV5-1 to TRBJ2-1, with 12 positions matching TRBD2. Germline assignment: CDR1 SGHRS and CDR2 YFSETQ. V gave up 2 bases and J gave up 7 bases; unmatched junction bases: 4. This CDR3 is built from 15 residues. This CDR3 reads CASSFVTSGSNEQFF. The CDR3 DNA reads TGCGCCAGCAGCTTTGTGACTAGCGGGAGTAATGAGCAGTTCTTC.

The V call is TRBV19, the J call TRBJ1-6; D not resolved. CDR3 size: 13 residues. The germline CDR1 and CDR2 sequences are LNHDA and SQIVND (reference sequence). V dropped 5 bases and J dropped 14 bases, with 16 bases sitting between them. CDR3 bases: TGTGCCAGTAGTGAGGACGACGGATTCACCCTCCACTTT. Its translation: CASSEDDGFTLHF.

This clonotype was seen a single time. The chain uses TRBV27 and TRBJ2-7, with 7 nucleotides matching TRBD2. The CDR3 consists of 14 residues. Trimming cost V 5 bases and J 2 bases; bases outside gene matches: 6. The germline V gene has CDR1 MNHEY and CDR2 SMNVEV (reference sequence). CDR3 residues: CASSRWEGAYEQYF. The DNA for the CDR3 is TGTGCCAGCAGTAGGTGGGAGGGAGCCTACGAGCAGTACTTC.

The table lists this clonotype with many counts. The CDR3 loop is CASRTNQWTSSIQYF. The CDR3 DNA sequence: TGTGCCAGCAGGACAAACCAATGGACTAGCTCCATTCAGTACTTC. The chain carries TRBV28 and TRBJ2-4, with 8 bases matching TRBD2. V lost 6 bases, J lost 9 bases, and 13 bases stayed unmatched. The CDR3 extends over 15 amino acids. Germline V CDR1 and CDR2: MDHEN, SYDVKM.

This clonotype was seen ten or more times. V is TRBV28 and J is TRBJ2-7; TRBD1 agrees at 8 bases. CDR1 is MDHEN, CDR2 SYDVKM, per germline. The CDR3 consists of 14 residues. V shed 8 bases and J 3 bases; nucleotides not matched to a gene: 9. CDR3 in DNA: TGTGCCAGCGTACGTACAGGGGGAGTCTACGAGCAGTACTTC. As protein: CASVRTGGVYEQYF.

This clonotype was detected ten times or more. The CDR3 spells CATSRRRSGPNYNEQFF. CDR3 nucleotides: TGTGCCACCAGCAGGAGGCGGAGCGGACCCAATTACAATGAGCAGTTCTTC. The rearrangement joins TRBV15 to TRBJ2-1; D possibly corresponds to TRBD2 (5 bases). CDR1 is LNHNV, CDR2 YYDKDF, per germline (reference sequence). There are 17 residues in the CDR3. Trimming removed 3 bases at V and 4 bases at J, with 19 bases between.

The rearrangement uses TRBV5-5 and TRBJ1-1; tentative D call: TRBD1 (5 bases). CDR3 length: 16 residues. Trimming took 5 bases from V and 1 from J, leaving 18 bases between them. Germline CDR1 SGHKS, CDR2 YYEKEE (reference sequence). The CDR3 sequence: CASRDLGGAKNTEAFF. The CDR3 DNA reads as TGTGCCAGCAGGGATTTAGGAGGGGCGAAGAACACTGAAGCTTTCTTT.